Below, 12 T cell receptor beta chains from the same sample are listed, as sequenced in a study of human T cells and chemical hapten exposure. TCRdb used MiXCR to reprocess the 5' RACE reads, holding one entry per CDR3 protein. The sample comprises 150,000 or so distinct CDR3 sequences, 4.1% of which are singletons, and more than 1.2% rests with the top ten. Whole blood, unfractionated, served as the material for total RNA extraction. The receptors come from a female donor in good health.

This clonotype has at least ten counts. V usage is TRBV12-3 or TRBV12-4 and J usage is TRBJ1-5, with 8 bases fitting TRBD1. CDR3 length: 14 amino acids. After removal of 5 bases from V and 4 bases from J, the junction contained 4 bases not matched to a gene. The CDR3 DNA is TGTGCCAGCAGTGAAACAGGGGGGAATCAGCCCCAGCATTTT. Translating it yields CASSETGGNQPQHF.

The sample holds a few counts of this clonotype. The gene calls are TRBV18 and TRBJ1-2, with D possibly TRBD1 on 6 matching bases. The V end was cut by 2 bases, the J end by 6 bases, with 16 bases between. Per germline, CDR1 KGHSH and CDR2 LQKENI. The CDR3 extends over 15 amino acids. The CDR3 sequence is CASSPYTGSVDGYTF. CDR3 DNA sequence: TGTGCCAGCTCACCATACACAGGGAGCGTTGATGGCTACACCTTC.

This clonotype was seen ten or more times. The chain couples TRBV7-2 to TRBJ2-7; 7 bases are shared with TRBD1. The CDR3 is made up of 15 amino acids. Looked up from germline, CDR1 is SGHTA and CDR2 is FQGNSA. Trimming removed 5 bases from V and 2 bases from J; junction bases left unmatched: 9. The CDR3 sequence: CASSAPTGITYEQYF. CDR3 nucleotides: TGTGCCAGCAGCGCCCCGACAGGGATAACCTACGAGCAGTACTTC. Drawing the rest from reference TRBV7-2 and TRBJ2-7, the complete variable domain is GAGVSQSPSNKVTEKGKDVELRCDPISGHTALYWYRQSLGQGLEFLIYFQGNSAPDKSGLPSDRFSAERTGGSVSTLTIQRTQQEDSAVYLCASSAPTGITYEQYFGPGTRLTVT.

The V gene is TRBV18, the J gene TRBJ1-5, with D unresolved. V lost 3 bases and J 2 bases, leaving 8 bases between the germline ends. Per germline, CDR1 KGHSH and CDR2 LQKENI. This CDR3 has 14 residues. The CDR3 bases are TGTGCCAGCTCACCCCGGGCAGGCAATCAGCCCCAGCATTTT. This translates into CASSPRAGNQPQHF.

There are many counts of this clonotype. V gene TRBV3-1 combines with J gene TRBJ1-6; 9 bases align to TRBD1. This CDR3 has 15 amino acids. With 2 bases clipped from V and 8 bases from J, the junction kept 4 bases outside the gene matches. Germline assignment: CDR1 LGHDT and CDR2 YNNKEL (reference sequence). CDR3 region: CASSQRQGVYSPLHF. In DNA, the CDR3 is TGTGCCAGCAGCCAAAGACAGGGGGTTTATTCACCCCTCCACTTT.

This clonotype has at least ten counts. This chain uses TRBV13 with TRBJ2-7; the D gene is possibly TRBD1 (6 bases). The CDR3 loop spans 13 amino acids. From germline, CDR1 is PRHDT and CDR2 FYEKMQ (reference sequence). Trimming took off 5 bases at V and 7 bases at J, with 15 bases between the two ends. The CDR3 DNA follows: TGTGCCAGCAGCGCCGGTCCTGACAGGGAGCAGTACTTC. It is translated as CASSAGPDREQYF.

This clonotype was detected ten times or more. The chain links TRBV6-2 or TRBV6-3 to TRBJ1-1; D is unresolved. V was shortened by 7 bases and J by 0 bases, with 9 bases between the two germline ends. Looked up from germline, CDR1 is MNHEY and CDR2 is SVGEGT. CDR3 length equals 13 residues. The CDR3: CASKVQMNTEAFF. CDR3 nucleotides: TGTGCCAGCAAGGTCCAGATGAACACTGAAGCTTTCTTT.

This clonotype was seen many times. The chain joins TRBV29-1 to TRBJ2-2; D may be TRBD1 (5 bases). The V and J ends lost 7 bases and 2 bases respectively, with 8 bases between them. CDR1 SQVTM and CDR2 ANQGSEA come from the germline V gene. The CDR3 runs 12 residues. CDR3 nucleotides: TGCAGCGCCCAGGGAAACACCGGGGAGCTGTTTTTT. Translation gives CSAQGNTGELFF.

The J gene is TRBJ2-7, the V gene TRBV11-1; 7 bases line up with TRBD2. The germline CDR1 and CDR2 sequences are SGHAT and FQDESV (reference sequence). With V trimmed by 2 bases and J by 5 bases, 6 bases remained unmatched. The CDR3 is 14 amino acids. The CDR3 region is CASSLQGGTDEQYF. CDR3 DNA: TGTGCCAGCAGCTTACAGGGAGGGACCGACGAGCAGTACTTC. The full variable domain, in which reference TRBV11-1 and TRBJ2-7 provide the parts outside the CDR3, is EAEVAQSPRYKITEKSQAVAFWCDPISGHATLYWYRQILGQGPELLVQFQDESVVDDSQLPKDRFSAERLKGVDSTLKIQPAELGDSAMYLCASSLQGGTDEQYFGPGTRLTVT.

Comments on this clonotype: A much larger clone differs from this one at a single base, so this may be a read error. This chain uses TRBV20-1 with TRBJ1-2, with D possibly matching TRBD1 (5 bases). This CDR3 is 17 amino acids long. CDR1 is DFQATT, CDR2 SNEGSKA, per germline (reference sequence). The DNA of the CDR3 is TGCAGTGCTAGAGATTCTAGGGGAAATCCCAATAACGATGGCTACACCTTC. It encodes CSARDSRGNPNNDGYTF.

This clonotype was seen repeatedly, ten times or more. This CDR3 reads CASSFDPSGGSFSTDTQYF. The CDR3 DNA reads as TGCGCCAGCAGCTTTGACCCTAGCGGGGGGTCATTTAGCACAGATACGCAGTATTTT. The V gene is TRBV5-1, the J gene TRBJ2-3; 11 bases align to TRBD2. The CDR3 sequence is 19 residues long. CDR1 is SGHRS and CDR2 is YFSETQ in the germline V gene. With 2 bases clipped from V and 0 bases from J, the junction kept 11 bases outside the gene matches.

This clonotype was observed at least ten times. The chain has TRBV5-6 and TRBJ2-5; the match to TRBD1 covers 8 bases. CDR3 length: 16 amino acids. Germline V gene lookup returns CDR1 SGHDT and CDR2 YYEEEE. The junction had 13 bases not matched to a gene; V was cut back by 2 bases and J by 7 bases. CDR3 coding DNA: TGTGCCAGCAGCTTTTATAGACAGGGGAAACCCGGGACCCAGTACTTC. Translation gives CASSFYRQGKPGTQYF.